One sample yielded the 15 T cell receptor beta chains listed below, sequenced in a study of T-cell memory formation after mild COVID-19. Each CDR3 protein gets one entry after TCRdb re-called the 5' RACE reads with MiXCR. The sample lists about 110,000 distinct CDR3 sequences; around 11% were seen once. Sequenced: PBMCs or a T cell subset sorted from them (not recorded which). The origin of the receptors is an adult woman who had mild COVID-19 (a few samples of this study predate the infection). Cell type and time point are not known.

This chain links TRBV9 with TRBJ2-7; either TRBD1 or TRBD2 may fit D (7 bases each). The CDR3 covers 18 residues. Looked up from germline, CDR1 is SGDLS and CDR2 is YYNGEE. Trimming cost V 0 bases and J 0 bases, with 19 bases left between them. The CDR3 here is CASSVATEGRGPSYEQYF. In DNA, the CDR3 is TGTGCCAGCAGCGTAGCTACGGAAGGGAGGGGGCCCTCCTACGAGCAGTACTTC.

This clonotype was found a few times. The V call is TRBV7-2, the J call TRBJ2-7, with a weak D call TRBD1 (7 bases). With 4 bases removed from V and 5 bases from J, the gap between germline ends came to 15 bases. This CDR3 contains 14 residues. Germline V gene data show CDR1 as SGHTA and CDR2 as FQGNSA. This CDR3 reads CASSWSGGGDEQYF. The CDR3 region has the DNA TGTGCCAGCAGCTGGTCAGGGGGAGGTGACGAGCAGTACTTC.

This clonotype was seen a few times. The rearrangement uses TRBV6-1 and TRBJ2-1; a possible D gene is TRBD2 (5 bases). The CDR3 extends over 14 amino acids. V lost 6 bases and J 8 bases, leaving 17 bases between the germline ends. CDR1 is MNHNS, CDR2 SASEGT, per germline. CDR3: CASSLREIVDEQFF. The CDR3 nucleotides are TGTGCCAGCAGCCTCCGGGAAATCGTCGATGAGCAGTTCTTC.

This clonotype was picked up a small number of times. The genes are TRBV5-1 and TRBJ2-7; a weak D match, TRBD1 (6 bases). Germline V gene data show CDR1 as SGHRS and CDR2 as YFSETQ. Deletions cut 4 bases from V and 4 bases from J, with 15 bases between. The CDR3 totals 14 residues. CDR3 sequence: CASSPQQGPYEQYF. The CDR3 DNA reads TGCGCCAGCAGCCCTCAACAGGGCCCATACGAGCAGTACTTC.

This clonotype appeared many times. The chain couples TRBV6-6 to TRBJ2-1; a possible D gene is TRBD2 (5 bases). V was trimmed by 0 bases and J by 0 bases, leaving 9 bases between them. In germline, CDR1 is MNHNY, CDR2 SVGAGI (reference sequence). The CDR3 runs 16 residues. In DNA, the CDR3 is TGTGCCAGCAGTTACTCTTTAGCGACCTCCTACAATGAGCAGTTCTTC. Translated, it gives CASSYSLATSYNEQFF.

The chain combines TRBV5-1 with TRBJ1-4; the D is unclear. V was shortened by 8 bases and J by 7 bases, with 9 bases between the two germline ends. The CDR3 contains 11 residues. Germline-derived CDR1 and CDR2 are SGHRS and YFSETQ. CDR3 region: CARGGIEKLFF. CDR3 DNA: TGCGCCAGGGGAGGAATTGAAAAACTGTTTTTT.

This clonotype was counted between two and nine times. The chain joins TRBV6-5 to TRBJ2-1; the match to TRBD2 covers 11 bases. This CDR3 has 19 residues. The trim removed 4 bases at V and 3 bases at J, leaving 14 bases unmatched. The germline V gene has CDR1 MNHEY and CDR2 SVGAGI. The DNA for the CDR3 is TGTGCCAGCAGTTCCTCCGGGACTAGCGGCATATACGGCTACAATGAGCAGTTCTTC. Its protein product is CASSSSGTSGIYGYNEQFF.

The sample holds a few counts of this clonotype. The chain carries TRBV18 and TRBJ2-1; D may be TRBD2 (6 bases). This CDR3 spans 19 amino acids. The V end was cut by 3 bases, the J end by 0 bases, with 21 bases between. From germline, CDR1 is KGHSH and CDR2 LQKENI. Written as DNA, the CDR3 is TGTGCCAGCTCACCCACACCGGGTGTGTTAGCGGCCTCCTACAATGAGCAGTTCTTC. Amino acid sequence: CASSPTPGVLAASYNEQFF.

This clonotype came up a few times. The chain uses TRBV10-3 and TRBJ2-3; D call uncertain. Trimming cost V 6 bases and J 1 base, with 2 bases left between them. The CDR3 spans 11 residues. Per germline, CDR1 ENHRY and CDR2 SYGVKD. CDR3 sequence (DNA): TGTGCCATCAGAGGCACAGATACGCAGTATTTT. It yields the protein CAIRGTDTQYF.

The genes are TRBV12-3 or TRBV12-4 and TRBJ2-1; 12 bases agree with TRBD2. With 6 bases clipped from V and 4 bases from J, the junction kept 7 bases outside the gene matches. This CDR3 contains 16 residues. In DNA form, the CDR3 reads TGTGCCAGCAGCCCCCCTAGCGGGAGGGAGTACAATGAGCAGTTCTTC. Its translation: CASSPPSGREYNEQFF.

This clonotype was detected ten times or more. The V call is TRBV6-4, the J call TRBJ2-3; TRBD1 matches at 7 bases. The ends lost 0 bases at V and 4 bases at J; junction bases unmatched: 1. The CDR3 is 14 amino acids. The V gene's germline CDR1 is MRHNA and CDR2 SNTAGT. This CDR3 reads CASSDSTGPDTQYF. As DNA, the CDR3 is TGTGCCAGCAGTGACTCGACAGGGCCAGATACGCAGTATTTT.

V is TRBV5-4 and J is TRBJ1-1; D is unclear. V dropped 4 bases and J dropped 6 bases, with 10 bases sitting between them. Per the germline V gene, CDR1 is SGHNT and CDR2 is YYREEE (reference sequence). The CDR3 runs 12 residues. The CDR3 sequence is CASSPGGAEAFF. Here the CDR3 DNA reads TGTGCCAGCAGCCCAGGAGGTGCTGAAGCTTTCTTT. The complete variable domain, with remaining parts taken from reference TRBV5-4 and TRBJ1-1, reads ETGVTQSPTHLIKTRGQQVTLRCSSQSGHNTVSWYQQALGQGPQFIFQYYREEENGRGNFPPRFSGLQFPNYSSELNVNALELDDSALYLCASSPGGAEAFFGQGTRLTVV.

The V gene is TRBV7-2, the J gene TRBJ1-2, with 7 bases fitting TRBD1. V shed 5 bases and J 7 bases; nucleotides not matched to a gene: 4. This CDR3 has 12 amino acids. Germline CDR1 reads SGHTA; CDR2 reads FQGNSA. CDR3 sequence: CASSPGGSGYTF. The CDR3 DNA sequence: TGTGCCAGCAGCCCAGGGGGTAGTGGCTACACCTTC.

This chain connects TRBV12-3 or TRBV12-4 to TRBJ1-1; D uncertain. CDR3 length equals 12 residues. Trimming took off 5 bases at V and 3 bases at J, with 7 bases between the two ends. The CDR3 loop is CASSEAYTEAFF. CDR3 DNA sequence: TGTGCCAGCAGTGAGGCGTACACTGAAGCTTTCTTT.

This clonotype has only a few counts. The rearrangement links TRBV20-1 to TRBJ1-1; unclear D gene. This CDR3 has 15 residues. The V end was cut by 0 bases, the J end by 1 base, with 12 bases between. Germline CDR1 and CDR2: DFQATT and SNEGSKA (reference sequence). CDR3 nucleotides: TGCAGTGCTAGAGATTTGTGGCAGCCGAACACTGAAGCTTTCTTT. Residues: CSARDLWQPNTEAFF.